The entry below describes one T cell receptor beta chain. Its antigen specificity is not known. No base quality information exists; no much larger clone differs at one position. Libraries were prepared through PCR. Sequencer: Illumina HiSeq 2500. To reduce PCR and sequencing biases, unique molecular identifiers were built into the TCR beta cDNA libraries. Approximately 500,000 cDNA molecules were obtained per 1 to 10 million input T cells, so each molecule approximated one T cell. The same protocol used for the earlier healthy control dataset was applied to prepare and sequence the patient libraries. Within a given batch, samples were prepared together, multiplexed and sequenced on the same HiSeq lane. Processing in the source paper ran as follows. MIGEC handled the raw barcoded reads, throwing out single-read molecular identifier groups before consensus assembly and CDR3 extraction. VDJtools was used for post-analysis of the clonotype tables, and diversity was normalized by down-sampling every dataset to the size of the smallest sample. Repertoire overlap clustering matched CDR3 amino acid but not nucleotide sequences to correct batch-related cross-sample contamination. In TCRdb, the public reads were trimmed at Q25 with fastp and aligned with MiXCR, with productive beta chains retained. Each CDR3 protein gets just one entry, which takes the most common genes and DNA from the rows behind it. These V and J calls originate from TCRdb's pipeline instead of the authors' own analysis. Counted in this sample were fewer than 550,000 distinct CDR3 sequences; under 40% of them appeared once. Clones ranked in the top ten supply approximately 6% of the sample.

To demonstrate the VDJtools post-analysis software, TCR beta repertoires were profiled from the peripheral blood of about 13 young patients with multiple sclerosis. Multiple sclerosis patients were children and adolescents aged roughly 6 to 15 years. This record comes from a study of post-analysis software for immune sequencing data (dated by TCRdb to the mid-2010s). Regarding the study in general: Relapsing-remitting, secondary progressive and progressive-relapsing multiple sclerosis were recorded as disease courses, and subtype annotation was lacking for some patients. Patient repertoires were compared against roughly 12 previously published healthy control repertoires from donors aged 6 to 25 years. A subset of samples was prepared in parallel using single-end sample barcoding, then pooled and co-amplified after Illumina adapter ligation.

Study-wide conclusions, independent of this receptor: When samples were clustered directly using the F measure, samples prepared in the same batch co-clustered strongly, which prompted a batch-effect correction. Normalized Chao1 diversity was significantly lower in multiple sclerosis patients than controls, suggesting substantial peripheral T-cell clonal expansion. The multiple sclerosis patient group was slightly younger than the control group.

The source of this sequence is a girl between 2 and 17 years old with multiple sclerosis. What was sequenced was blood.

Here the CDR3 is given as CASRGGAEGANVLTF. The sequenced DNA is TGTGCCAGCAGAGGGGGGGCGGAAGGGGCCAACGTCCTGACTTTC. The chain is encoded by TRBV25-1 joined to TRBJ2-6; possibly the D gene is TRBD2, per 7 matching bases. Reading from cysteine to phenylalanine, the CDR3 counts 15 amino acids. The retained sequence is limited to the CDR3, 45 bases, with the frame set at the first base. In the germline V gene, CDR1 corresponds to MGHDK and CDR2 to SYGVNS. The trim is 6 bases for V and 4 bases for J, with a gap of 13 bases between the germline ends.